This section outlines one T cell receptor beta chain sequence together with its context. Its specific antigen is unknown. One base away there is no much larger clone; base qualities are not given. These data are taken from a study of blood T cell repertoires in COVID-19 (dated by TCRdb to the early 2020s). In terms of the full investigation: Collaborator samples came from the United States, Italy and Spain and covered acute and convalescent phases of COVID-19. The prospective study material was composed of cDNA or gDNA derived from T cells, B-cell-depleted T cells, or PBMCs. Deeply sampled blood TCRbeta repertoires from subjects exposed to, actively infected with, or recovered from COVID-19 were included in the dataset. The repertoires were made available in a free public database intended to serve as a resource for research on the immune response to SARS-CoV-2. The samples were drawn from the first 160 participants of the ongoing ImmuneRACE study and from 1,254 subjects provided by 6 global collaborators. A de-identified subject ID, COVID-19 status, age in years and sex were almost always included in the sample metadata. Where available, HLA class I and class II types were obtained from metadata supplied by the sample provider rather than from assay-based typing.

Each collaborating institution followed its own protocols to collect whole blood in K2EDTA tubes. For TCRbeta analysis, collaborators shipped samples in one of three forms: frozen whole blood, isolated PBMCs, or DNA extracted from either of those sample types. TCRbeta CDR3 regions were amplified from genomic DNA by means of the immunoSEQ Assay, a bias-controlled multiplex PCR. The study's processing was this. The number of nucleated cells in each sample was estimated by amplification of reference gene primers within the assay. To quantify the absolute abundance of each unique TCRbeta CDR3 rearrangement, sequence reads were collapsed and filtered. For each sample, productive Simpson clonality was calculated as the square root of Simpson's diversity index over productive rearrangements. TCRdb limited this immuneACCESS table to in-frame rearrangements with V and J called. A share of clones is missing; checked studies link under half to unresolved V genes, and the rest is unexplained. The V and J calls and clone size are taken from that table; D and trimming were inferred from the DNA. The sample yields 110,000 or so clones; 60% to 85% were counted once. The top ten constitute roughly 2% of the sample.

V is reduced by 3 bases and J by 0 bases, leaving a spacing of 14 bases between them. From its cysteine to its phenylalanine, the CDR3 spans 16 amino acids. Left in the record is the CDR3 DNA by itself, 48 bases read in frame from the first base. Looking up the germline V gene yields CDR1 MDHEN and CDR2 SYDVKM. General conclusions and limits of the study: The quantity of clinical and demographic metadata differed by source and by participant and was supplied without curation.

Recombination connected TRBV28 to TRBJ1-1; TRBD1 is possibly the D segment (5 matching bases). The sequencing input was peripheral blood. This TCR came from a woman aged 35 to 49 with acute or convalescent COVID-19. The CDR3 is CASSFEKGRVNTEAFF. The nucleotide sequence is TGTGCCAGCAGTTTTGAAAAGGGGAGGGTGAACACTGAAGCTTTCTTT.